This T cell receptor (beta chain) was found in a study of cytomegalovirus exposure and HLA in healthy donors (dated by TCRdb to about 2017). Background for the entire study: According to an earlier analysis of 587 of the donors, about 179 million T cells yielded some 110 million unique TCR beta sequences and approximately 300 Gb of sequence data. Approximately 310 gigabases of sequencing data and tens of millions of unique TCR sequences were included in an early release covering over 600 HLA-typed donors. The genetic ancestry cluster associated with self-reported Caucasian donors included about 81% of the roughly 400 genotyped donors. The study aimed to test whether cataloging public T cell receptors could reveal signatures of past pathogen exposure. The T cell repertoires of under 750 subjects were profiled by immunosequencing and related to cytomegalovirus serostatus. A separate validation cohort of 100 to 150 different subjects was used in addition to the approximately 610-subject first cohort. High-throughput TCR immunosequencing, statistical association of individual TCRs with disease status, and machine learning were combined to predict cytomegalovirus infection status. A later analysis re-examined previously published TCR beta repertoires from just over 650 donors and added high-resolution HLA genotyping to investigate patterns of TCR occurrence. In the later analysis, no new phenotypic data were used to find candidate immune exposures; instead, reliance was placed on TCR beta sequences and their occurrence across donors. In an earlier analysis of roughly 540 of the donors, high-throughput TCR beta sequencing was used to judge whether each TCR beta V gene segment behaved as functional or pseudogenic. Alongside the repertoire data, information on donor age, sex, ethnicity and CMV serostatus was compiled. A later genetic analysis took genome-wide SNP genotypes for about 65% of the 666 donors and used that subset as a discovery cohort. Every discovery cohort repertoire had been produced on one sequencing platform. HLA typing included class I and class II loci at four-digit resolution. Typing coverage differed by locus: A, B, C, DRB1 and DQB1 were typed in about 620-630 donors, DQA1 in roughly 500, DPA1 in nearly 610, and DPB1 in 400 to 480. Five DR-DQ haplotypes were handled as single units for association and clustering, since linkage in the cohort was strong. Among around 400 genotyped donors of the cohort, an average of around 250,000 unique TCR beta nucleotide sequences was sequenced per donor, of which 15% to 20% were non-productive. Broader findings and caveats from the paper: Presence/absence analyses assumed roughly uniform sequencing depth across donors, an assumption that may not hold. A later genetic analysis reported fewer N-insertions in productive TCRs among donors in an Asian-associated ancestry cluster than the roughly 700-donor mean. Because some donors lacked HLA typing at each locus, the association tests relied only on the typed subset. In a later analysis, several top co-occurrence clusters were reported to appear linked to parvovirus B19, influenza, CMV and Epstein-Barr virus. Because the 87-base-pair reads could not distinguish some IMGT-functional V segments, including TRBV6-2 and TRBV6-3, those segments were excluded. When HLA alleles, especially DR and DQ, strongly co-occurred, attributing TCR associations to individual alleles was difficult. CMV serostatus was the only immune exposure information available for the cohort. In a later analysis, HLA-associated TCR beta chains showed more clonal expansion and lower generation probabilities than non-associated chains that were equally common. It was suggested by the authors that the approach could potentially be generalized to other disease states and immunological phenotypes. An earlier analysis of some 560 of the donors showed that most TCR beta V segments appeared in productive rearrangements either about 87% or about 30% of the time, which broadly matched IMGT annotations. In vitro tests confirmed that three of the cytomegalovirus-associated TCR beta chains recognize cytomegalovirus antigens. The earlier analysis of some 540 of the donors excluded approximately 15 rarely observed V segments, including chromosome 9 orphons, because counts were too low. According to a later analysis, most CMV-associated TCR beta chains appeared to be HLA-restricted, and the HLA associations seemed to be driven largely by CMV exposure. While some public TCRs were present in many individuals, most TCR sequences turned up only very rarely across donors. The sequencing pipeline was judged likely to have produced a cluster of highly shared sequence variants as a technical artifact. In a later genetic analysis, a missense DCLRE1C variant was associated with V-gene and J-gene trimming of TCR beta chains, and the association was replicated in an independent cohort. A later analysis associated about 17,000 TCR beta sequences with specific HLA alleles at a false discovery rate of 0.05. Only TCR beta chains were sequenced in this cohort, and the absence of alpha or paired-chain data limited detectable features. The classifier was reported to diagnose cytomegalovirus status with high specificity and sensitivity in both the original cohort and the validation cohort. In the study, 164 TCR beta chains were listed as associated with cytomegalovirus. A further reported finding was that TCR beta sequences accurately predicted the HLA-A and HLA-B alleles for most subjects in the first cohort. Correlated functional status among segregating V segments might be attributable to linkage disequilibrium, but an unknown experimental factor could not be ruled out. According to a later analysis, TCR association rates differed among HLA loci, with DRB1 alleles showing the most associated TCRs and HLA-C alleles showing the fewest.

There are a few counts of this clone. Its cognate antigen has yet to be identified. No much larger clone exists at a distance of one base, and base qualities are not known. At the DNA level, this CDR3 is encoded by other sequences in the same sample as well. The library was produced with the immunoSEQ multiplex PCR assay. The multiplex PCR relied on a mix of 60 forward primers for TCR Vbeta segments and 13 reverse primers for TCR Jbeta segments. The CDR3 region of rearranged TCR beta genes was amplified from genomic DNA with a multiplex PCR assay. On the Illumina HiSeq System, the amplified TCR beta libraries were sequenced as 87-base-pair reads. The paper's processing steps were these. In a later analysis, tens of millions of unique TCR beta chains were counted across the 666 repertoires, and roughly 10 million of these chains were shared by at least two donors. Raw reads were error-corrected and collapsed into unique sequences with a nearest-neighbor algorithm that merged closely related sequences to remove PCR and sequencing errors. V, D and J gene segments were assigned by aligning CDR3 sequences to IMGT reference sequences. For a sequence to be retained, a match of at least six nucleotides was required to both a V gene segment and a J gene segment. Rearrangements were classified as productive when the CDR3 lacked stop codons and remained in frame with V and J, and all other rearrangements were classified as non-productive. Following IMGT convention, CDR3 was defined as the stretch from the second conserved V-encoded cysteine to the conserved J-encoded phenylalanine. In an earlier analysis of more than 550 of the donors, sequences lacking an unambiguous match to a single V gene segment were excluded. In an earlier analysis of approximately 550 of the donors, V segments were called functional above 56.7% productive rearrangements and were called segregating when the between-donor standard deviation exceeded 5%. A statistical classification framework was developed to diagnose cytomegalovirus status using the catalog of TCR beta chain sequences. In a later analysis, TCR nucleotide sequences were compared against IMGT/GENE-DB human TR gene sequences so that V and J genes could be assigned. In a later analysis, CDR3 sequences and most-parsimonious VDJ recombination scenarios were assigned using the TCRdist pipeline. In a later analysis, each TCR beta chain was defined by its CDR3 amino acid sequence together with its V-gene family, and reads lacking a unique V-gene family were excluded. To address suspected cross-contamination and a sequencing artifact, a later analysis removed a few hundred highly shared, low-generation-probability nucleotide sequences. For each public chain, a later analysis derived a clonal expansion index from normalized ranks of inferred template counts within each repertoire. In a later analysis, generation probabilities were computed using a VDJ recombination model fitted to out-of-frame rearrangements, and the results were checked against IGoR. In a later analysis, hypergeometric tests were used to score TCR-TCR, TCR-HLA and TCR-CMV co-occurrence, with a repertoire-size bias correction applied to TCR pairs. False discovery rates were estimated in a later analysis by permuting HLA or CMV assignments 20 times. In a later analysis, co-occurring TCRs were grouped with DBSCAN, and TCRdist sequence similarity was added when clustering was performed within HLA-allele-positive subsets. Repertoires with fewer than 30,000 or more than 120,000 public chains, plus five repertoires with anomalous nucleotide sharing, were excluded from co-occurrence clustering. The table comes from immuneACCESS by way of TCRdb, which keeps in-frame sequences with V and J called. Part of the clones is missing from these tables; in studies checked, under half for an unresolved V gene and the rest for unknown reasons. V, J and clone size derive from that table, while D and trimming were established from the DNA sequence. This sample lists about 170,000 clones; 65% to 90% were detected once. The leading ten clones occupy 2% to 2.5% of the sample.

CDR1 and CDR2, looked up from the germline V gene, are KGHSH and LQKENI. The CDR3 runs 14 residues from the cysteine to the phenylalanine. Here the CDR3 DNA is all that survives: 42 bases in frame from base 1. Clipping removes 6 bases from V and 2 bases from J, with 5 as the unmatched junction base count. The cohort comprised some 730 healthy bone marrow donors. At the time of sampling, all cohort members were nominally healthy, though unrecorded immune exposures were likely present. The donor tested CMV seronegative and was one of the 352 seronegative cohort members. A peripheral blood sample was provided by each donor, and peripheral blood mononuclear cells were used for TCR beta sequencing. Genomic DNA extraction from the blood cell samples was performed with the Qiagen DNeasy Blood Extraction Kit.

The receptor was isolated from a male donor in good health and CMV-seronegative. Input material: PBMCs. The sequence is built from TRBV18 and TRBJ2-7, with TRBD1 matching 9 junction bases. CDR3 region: CASSPRQGAYEQYF. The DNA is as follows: TGTGCCAGCTCCCCAAGACAGGGGGCCTACGAGCAGTACTTC.